The 7 T cell receptor beta chains reported below all come from one sample, sequenced in a study of cytomegalovirus exposure and HLA in healthy donors. Primers for the PCR totalled 60 Vbeta and 13 Jbeta. Measured with immunoSEQ multiplex PCR; TCRdb has only the in-frame clones, and not every one. The table records approximately 150,000 clones, approximately 80% of them present only once. Material for sequencing was PBMCs. The receptors here all came from a man younger than 35 in good health and CMV-seronegative.

This chain connects TRBV7-2 to TRBJ1-2, with 7 bases that match TRBD1. V was clipped by 5 bases and J by 5 bases; unmatched bases: 2. The germline CDR1 and CDR2 sequences are SGHTA and FQGNSA. The CDR3 consists of 12 residues. Here the CDR3 reads CASSLQGYGYTF. CDR3 bases: TGTGCCAGCAGCCTACAGGGGTATGGCTACACCTTC.

Notes on this clone: The same CDR3 also results from other DNA sequences found in this sample. V gene TRBV7-9 combines with J gene TRBJ2-1, with D uncertain. Looked up from germline, CDR1 is SEHNR and CDR2 is FQNEAQ (reference sequence). The CDR3 totals 13 residues. V gave up 1 base and J gave up 2 bases, with 3 bases separating them. CDR3 in DNA: TGTGCCAGCAGCTTAGGAGCCTACAATGAGCAGTTCTTC. Translated: CASSLGAYNEQFF.

The chain has TRBV30 and TRBJ2-2, with D maybe TRBD2 (5 bases). This CDR3 has 12 amino acids. Trimming took 8 bases from V and 5 from J, leaving 12 bases between them. Germline CDR1 reads GTSNPN; CDR2 reads SVGIG (reference sequence). As DNA, the CDR3 is TGTGCCCTGGATCGAGGGACCGGGGAGCTGTTTTTT. This encodes CALDRGTGELFF.

This clone was recorded once. This chain joins TRBV5-1 and TRBJ1-6, with D unclear. This CDR3 has 13 amino acids. Trimming took 5 bases from V and 6 from J, leaving 9 bases between them. Germline values: CDR1 SGHRS, CDR2 YFSETQ. The CDR3 nucleotides read TGCGCCAGCAGGCTCGAGGGTAATTCACCCCTCCACTTT. Amino acid sequence: CASRLEGNSPLHF.

The chain links TRBV10-3 to TRBJ2-1; D uncertain. Looked up from germline, CDR1 is ENHRY and CDR2 is SYGVKD. The CDR3 totals 12 residues. The germline V and J ends were trimmed by 4 bases and 8 bases, with 9 bases remaining between them. CDR3 protein: CAISGAGDEQFF. CDR3 DNA: TGTGCCATCAGTGGGGCCGGTGATGAGCAGTTCTTC.

CDR3 residues: CASSPSRGSPYEQYF. CDR3 bases: TGTGCCAGCAGTCCCTCCCGGGGGTCCCCCTACGAGCAGTACTTC. The gene calls are TRBV27 and TRBJ2-7, with D perhaps matching TRBD2 (6 bases). Germline V gene lookup returns CDR1 MNHEY and CDR2 SMNVEV (reference sequence). V gave up 5 bases and J gave up 2 bases, with 16 bases separating them. The CDR3 is 15 residues long.

The V gene is TRBV9, the J gene TRBJ1-4, with 9 bases identical to TRBD1. The CDR3 runs to 16 residues. The junction had 4 bases not matched to a gene; V was cut back by 0 bases and J by 4 bases. Germline CDR1 SGDLS, CDR2 YYNGEE. For the CDR3, the DNA is TGTGCCAGCAGCGTAGGTGCGACAGGGGGTAATGAAAAACTGTTTTTT. It is translated as CASSVGATGGNEKLFF.